This T cell receptor beta chain is from a study of Graves' ophthalmopathy and Graves' hyperthyroidism. Findings of the study overall: Appearing in blood as well were most expanded thyroid clonotypes above 0.001 frequency.

With 5 bases removed from V and 0 bases from J, the gap between germline ends came to 14 bases. The CDR3 is made up of 16 amino acids. CDR1 is SGHRS and CDR2 is YFSETQ in the germline V gene. Turning to this clonotype: What it binds is unknown.

Amplification from RNA transcripts yielded the TCR beta CDR3 regions. Amplification began with first-round RT-PCR using HTBI primers, then second-round multiplex PCR was performed. Each CDR3 protein is one row after TCRdb ran MiXCR on the multiplex PCR reads. The sample carries approximately 700,000 distinct CDR3 sequences, roughly two fifths recorded once. V and J are TRBV5-1 and TRBJ1-4; D not certain. The clonotype comes from an adult man with Graves' ophthalmopathy. Sequenced sample: peripheral blood. CDR3 in amino acids: CASSPDFIATNEKLFF. The CDR3 bases are TGCGCCAGCAGTCCAGACTTCATTGCAACTAATGAAAAACTGTTTTTT. The whole variable domain, remainder taken from reference TRBV5-1 and TRBJ1-4, is KAGVTQTPRYLIKTRGQQVTLSCSPISGHRSVSWYQQTPGQGLQFLFEYFSETQRNKGNFPGRFSGRQFSNSRSEMNVSTLELGDSALYLCASSPDFIATNEKLFFGSGTQLSVL.